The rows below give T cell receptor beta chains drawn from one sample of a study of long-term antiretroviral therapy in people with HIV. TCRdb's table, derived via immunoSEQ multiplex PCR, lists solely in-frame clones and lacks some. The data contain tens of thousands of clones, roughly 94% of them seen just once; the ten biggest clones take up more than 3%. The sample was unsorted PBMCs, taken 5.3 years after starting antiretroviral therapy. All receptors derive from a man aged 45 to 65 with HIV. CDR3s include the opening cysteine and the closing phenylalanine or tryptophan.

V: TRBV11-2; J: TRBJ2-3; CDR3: CASSILAGASTDTQYF
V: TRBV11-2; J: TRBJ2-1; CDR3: CASSLQGDEQFF
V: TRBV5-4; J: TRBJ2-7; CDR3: CASSLAGNSYEQYF
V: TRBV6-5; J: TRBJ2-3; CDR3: CASSYFGGTDTQYF
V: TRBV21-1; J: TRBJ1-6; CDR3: CASPLRQGNSPLHF
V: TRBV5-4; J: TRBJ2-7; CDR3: CASSLAATGISYEQYF
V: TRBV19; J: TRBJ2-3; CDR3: CASSIGDSLTDTQYF
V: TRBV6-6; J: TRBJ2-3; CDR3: CASSTGIYTDTQYF
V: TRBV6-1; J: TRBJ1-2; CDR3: CASSDGGTGAFNYGYTF
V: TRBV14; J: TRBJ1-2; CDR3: CASSQSGDENYGYTF
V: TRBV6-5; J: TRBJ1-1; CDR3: CASSPYGERTEAFF
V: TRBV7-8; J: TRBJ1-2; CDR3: CASSSGQGYGYTF
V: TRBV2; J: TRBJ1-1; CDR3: CASRDRDGGMEAFF
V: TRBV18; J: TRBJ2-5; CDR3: CASSPRGNREETQYF
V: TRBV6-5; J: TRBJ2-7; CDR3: CASSYSGDRGGYEQYF
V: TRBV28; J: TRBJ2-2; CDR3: CASKGGRELFF
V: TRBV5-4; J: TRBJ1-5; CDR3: CASSLGQGVSQPQHF
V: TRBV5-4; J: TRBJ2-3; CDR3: CASSLGRAVDTQYF
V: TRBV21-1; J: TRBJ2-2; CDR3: CASSNPGQGNTGELFF
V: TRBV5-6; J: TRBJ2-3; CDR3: CASSRGQGLGGTNTQYF
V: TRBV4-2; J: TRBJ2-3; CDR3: CASSQEGAGASTDTQYF
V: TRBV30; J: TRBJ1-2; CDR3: CAWVSGTGSNLGYTF
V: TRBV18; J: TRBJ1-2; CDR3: CASSVPGLYGYTF
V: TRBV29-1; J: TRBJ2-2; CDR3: CSVDPGATGELFF
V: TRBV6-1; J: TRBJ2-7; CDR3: CASSDPGQASYEQYF
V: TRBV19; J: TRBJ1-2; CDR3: CASSISVSRGPTF
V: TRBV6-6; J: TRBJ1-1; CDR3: CASFPTGRNTEAFF
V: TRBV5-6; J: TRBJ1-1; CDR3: CASSRGTEAFF
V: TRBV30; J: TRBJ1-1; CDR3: CAWEGQSNTEAFF
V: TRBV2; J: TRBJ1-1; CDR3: CASSERENTEAFF
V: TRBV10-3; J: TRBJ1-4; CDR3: CAISPGQGNEKLFF
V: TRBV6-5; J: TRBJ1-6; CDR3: CASSFRSGNSPLHF
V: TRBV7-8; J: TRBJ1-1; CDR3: CATGRSDRGLGNTEAFF
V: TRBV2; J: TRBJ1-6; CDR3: CASSDLGSLYNSPLHF
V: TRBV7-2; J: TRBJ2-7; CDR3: CASSTDGGEQYF
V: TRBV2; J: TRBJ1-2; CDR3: CASSEETTYGYTF
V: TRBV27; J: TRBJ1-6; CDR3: CASSYRLDRGNSPLHF
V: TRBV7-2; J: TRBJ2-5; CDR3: CASRQGGRLQETQYF
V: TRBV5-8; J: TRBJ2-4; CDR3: CASSLERTGGSIQYF
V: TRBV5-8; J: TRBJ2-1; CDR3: CASRVPYNEQFF
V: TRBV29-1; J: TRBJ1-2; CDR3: CSVDGEGAIGGYTF
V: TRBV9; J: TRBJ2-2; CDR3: CASSVEGGIYTGELFF
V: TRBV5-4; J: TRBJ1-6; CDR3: CASSYGSSPLHF
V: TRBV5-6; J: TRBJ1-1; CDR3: CASSLDRGNVNTEAFF
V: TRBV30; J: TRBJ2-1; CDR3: CACSQGVGNEQFF
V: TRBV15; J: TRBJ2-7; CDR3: CATSRDRGLASEQYF
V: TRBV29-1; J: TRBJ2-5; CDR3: CSVALAGGQETQYF
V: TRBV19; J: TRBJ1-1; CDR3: CASSPRGGSHTEAFF
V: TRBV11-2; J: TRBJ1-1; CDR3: CASSLAMNTEAFF
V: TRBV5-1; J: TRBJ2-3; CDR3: CASSLEVYTDTQYF
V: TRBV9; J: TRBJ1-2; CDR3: CASSDPGQGADLVGYTF